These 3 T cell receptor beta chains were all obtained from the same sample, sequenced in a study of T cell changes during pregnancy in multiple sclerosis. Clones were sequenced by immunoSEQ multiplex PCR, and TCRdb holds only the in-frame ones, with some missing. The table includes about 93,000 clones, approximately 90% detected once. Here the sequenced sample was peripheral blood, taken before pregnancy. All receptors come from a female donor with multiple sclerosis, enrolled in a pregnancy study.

CDR3 coding DNA: TGTGCCAGCAAGCTAGCCCCCGTCAGGGGTGGGGAAGCTTTCTTT. The encoded protein is CASKLAPVRGGEAFF. The chain employs TRBV28 and TRBJ1-1, with TRBD1 as a possible D gene (6 bases). There are 15 residues in the CDR3. The V end lost 7 bases, the J end lost 8 bases, and 23 bases lay between the germline ends. The germline CDR1 and CDR2 sequences are MDHEN and SYDVKM. Combining the CDR3 with reference TRBV28 and TRBJ1-1 gives the whole variable domain DVKVTQSSRYLVKRTGEKVFLECVQDMDHENMFWYRQDPGLGLRLIYFSYDVKMKEKGDIPEGYSVSREKKERFSLILESASTNQTSMYLCASKLAPVRGGEAFFGQGTRLTVV.

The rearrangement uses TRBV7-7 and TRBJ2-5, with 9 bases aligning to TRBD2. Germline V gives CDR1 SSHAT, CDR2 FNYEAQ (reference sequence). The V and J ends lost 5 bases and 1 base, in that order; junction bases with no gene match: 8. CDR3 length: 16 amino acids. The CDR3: CASSPGAGGIQETQYF. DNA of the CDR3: TGTGCCAGCAGCCCAGGGGCGGGGGGGATCCAAGAGACCCAGTACTTC. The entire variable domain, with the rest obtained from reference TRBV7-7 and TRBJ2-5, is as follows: GAGVSQSPRYKVTKRGQDVTLRCDPISSHATLYWYQQALGQGPEFLTYFNYEAQPDKSGLPSDRFSAERPEGSISTLTIQRTEQRDSAMYRCASSPGAGGIQETQYFGPGTRLLVL.

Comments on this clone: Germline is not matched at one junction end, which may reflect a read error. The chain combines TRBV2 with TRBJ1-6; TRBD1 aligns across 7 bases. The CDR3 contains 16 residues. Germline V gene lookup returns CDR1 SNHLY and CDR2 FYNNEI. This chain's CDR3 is CAGRQGITSYNSPLHF. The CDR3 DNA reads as TGTGCCGGCAGACAGGGAATTACCTCCTATAATTCACCCCTCCACTTT.